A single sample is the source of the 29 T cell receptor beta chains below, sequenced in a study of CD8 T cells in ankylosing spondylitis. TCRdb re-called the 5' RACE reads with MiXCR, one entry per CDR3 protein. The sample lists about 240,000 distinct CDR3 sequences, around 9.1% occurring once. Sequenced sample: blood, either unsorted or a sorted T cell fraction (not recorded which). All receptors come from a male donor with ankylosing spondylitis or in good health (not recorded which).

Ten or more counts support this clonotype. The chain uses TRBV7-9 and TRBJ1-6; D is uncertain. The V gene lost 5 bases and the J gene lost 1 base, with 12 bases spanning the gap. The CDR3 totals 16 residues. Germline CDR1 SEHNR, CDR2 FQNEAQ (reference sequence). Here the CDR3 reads CASSQSEASYNSPLHF. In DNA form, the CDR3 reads TGTGCCAGCAGCCAGAGCGAAGCATCCTATAATTCACCCCTCCACTTT.

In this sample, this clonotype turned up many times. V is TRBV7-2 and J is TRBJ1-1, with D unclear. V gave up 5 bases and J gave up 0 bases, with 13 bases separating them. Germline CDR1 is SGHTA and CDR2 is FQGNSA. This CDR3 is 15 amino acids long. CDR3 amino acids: CASSPNGLLNTEAFF. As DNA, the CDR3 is TGTGCCAGCAGCCCTAATGGTTTATTGAACACTGAAGCTTTCTTT.

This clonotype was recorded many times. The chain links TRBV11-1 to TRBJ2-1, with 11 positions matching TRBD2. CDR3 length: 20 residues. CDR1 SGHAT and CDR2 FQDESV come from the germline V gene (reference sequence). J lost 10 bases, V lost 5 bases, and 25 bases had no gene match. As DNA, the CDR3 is TGTGCCAGCAGCGTGACGGTTGGAAACCGACTAGCGGGACGAAGGGGAGAGCAGTTCTTC. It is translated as CASSVTVGNRLAGRRGEQFF.

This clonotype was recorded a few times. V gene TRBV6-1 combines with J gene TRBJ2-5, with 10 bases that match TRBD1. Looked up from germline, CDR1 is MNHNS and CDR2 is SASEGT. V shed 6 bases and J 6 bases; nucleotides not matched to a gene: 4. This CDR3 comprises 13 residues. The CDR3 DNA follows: TGTGCCAGCAGGTGGACAGGGGGAAAGACCCAGTACTTC. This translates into CASRWTGGKTQYF.

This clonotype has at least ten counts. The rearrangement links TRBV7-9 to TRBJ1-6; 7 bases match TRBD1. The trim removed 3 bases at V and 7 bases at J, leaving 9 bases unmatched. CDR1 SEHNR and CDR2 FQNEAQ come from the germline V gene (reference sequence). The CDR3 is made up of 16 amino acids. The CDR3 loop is CASSLRGGTENSPLHF. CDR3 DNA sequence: TGTGCCAGCAGCTTGCGCGGGGGGACAGAGAATTCACCCCTCCACTTT.

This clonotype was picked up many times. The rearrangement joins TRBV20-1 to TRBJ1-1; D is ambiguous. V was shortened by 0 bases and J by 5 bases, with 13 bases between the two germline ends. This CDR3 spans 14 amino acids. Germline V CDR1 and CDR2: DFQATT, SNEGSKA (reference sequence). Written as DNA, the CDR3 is TGCAGTGCTAGAGACCTAGCGGGTCGGACTGAAGCTTTCTTT. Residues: CSARDLAGRTEAFF.

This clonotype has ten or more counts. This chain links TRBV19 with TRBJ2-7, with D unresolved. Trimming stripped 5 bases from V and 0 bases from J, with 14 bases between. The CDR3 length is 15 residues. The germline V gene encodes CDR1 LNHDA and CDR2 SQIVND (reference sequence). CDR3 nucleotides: TGTGCCAGTAGTGCCACAGCCTACCTCTCCTACGAGCAGTACTTC. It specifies CASSATAYLSYEQYF.

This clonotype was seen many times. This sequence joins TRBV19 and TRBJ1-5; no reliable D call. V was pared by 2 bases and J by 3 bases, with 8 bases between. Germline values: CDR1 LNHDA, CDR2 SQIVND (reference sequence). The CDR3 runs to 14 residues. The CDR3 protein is CASSIKVFNQPQHF. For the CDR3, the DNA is TGTGCCAGTAGTATAAAGGTCTTCAATCAGCCCCAGCATTTT.

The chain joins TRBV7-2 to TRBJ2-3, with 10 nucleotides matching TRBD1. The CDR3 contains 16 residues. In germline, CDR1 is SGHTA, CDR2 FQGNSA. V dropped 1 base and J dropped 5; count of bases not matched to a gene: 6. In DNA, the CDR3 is TGTGCCAGCAGCTTAGGACAGGGGGCCGGAATAGATACGCAGTATTTT. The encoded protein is CASSLGQGAGIDTQYF.

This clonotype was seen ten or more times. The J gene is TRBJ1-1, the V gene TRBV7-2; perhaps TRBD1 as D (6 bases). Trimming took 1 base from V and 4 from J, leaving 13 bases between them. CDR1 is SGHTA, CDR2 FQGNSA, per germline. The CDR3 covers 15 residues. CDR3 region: CASSLVTGRSTEAFF. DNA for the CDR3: TGTGCCAGCAGCTTAGTTACAGGGCGGAGCACTGAAGCTTTCTTT.

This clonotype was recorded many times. The CDR3 region is CASSSRQGATEAFF. CDR3 nucleotide sequence: TGTGCCAGCAGTTCTCGACAGGGGGCCACTGAAGCTTTCTTT. The chain has TRBV6-5 and TRBJ1-1, with 10 positions matching TRBD1. This CDR3 is 14 amino acids long. Germline loops: CDR1 MNHEY, CDR2 SVGAGI. Losses at the gene ends were 4 bases for V and 4 bases for J; bases not matched to a gene: 3.

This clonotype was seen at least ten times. The CDR3, as DNA: TGTGCCAGCAGCTCAGCTGGGGGGCTAGGCTACACCTTC. The encoded protein is CASSSAGGLGYTF. The chain links TRBV7-9 to TRBJ1-2; possibly TRBD1 for D (6 bases). The CDR3 has 13 amino acids. Trimming took off 4 bases at V and 8 bases at J, with 14 bases between the two ends. The V gene's germline CDR1 is SEHNR and CDR2 FQNEAQ (reference sequence).

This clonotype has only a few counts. The CDR3 loop reads CSVAESTDTQYF. In DNA, the CDR3 is TGCAGCGTTGCAGAAAGCACAGATACGCAGTATTTT. V is TRBV29-1 and J is TRBJ2-3; the D is unclear. Germline values: CDR1 SQVTM, CDR2 ANQGSEA. CDR3 size: 12 residues. V was cut by 4 bases and J by 0 bases, with 5 bases left in between.

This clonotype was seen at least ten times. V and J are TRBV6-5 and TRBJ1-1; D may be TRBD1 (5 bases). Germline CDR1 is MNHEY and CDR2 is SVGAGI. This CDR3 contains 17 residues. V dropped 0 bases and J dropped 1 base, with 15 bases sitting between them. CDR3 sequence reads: CASSYSIMGRKNTEAFF. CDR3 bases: TGTGCCAGCAGTTACTCGATAATGGGACGGAAGAACACTGAAGCTTTCTTT.

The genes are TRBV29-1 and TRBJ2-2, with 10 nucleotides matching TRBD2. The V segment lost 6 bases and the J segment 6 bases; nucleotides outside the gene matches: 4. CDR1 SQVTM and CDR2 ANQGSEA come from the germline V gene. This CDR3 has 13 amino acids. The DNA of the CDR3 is TGCAGCGTCGGGACTAGCGCGGCCGGGGAGCTGTTTTTT. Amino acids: CSVGTSAAGELFF.

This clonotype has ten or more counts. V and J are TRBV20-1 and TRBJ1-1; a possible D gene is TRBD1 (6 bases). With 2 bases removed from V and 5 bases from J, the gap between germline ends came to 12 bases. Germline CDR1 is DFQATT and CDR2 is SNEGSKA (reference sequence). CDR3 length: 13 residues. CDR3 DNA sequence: TGCAGTGCTAGATCGGGGGCTAGGACTGAAGCTTTCTTT. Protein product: CSARSGARTEAFF.

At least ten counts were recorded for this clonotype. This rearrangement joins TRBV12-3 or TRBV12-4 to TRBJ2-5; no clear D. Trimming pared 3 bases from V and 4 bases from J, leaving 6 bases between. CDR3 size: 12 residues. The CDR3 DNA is TGTGCCAGCAGTTTTGATCGAGAGACCCAGTACTTC. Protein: CASSFDRETQYF.

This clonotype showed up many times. The CDR3 loop reads CSVRFRDREDYGYTF. Here the CDR3 DNA reads TGCAGCGTCAGGTTCCGGGACAGGGAAGACTATGGCTACACCTTC. The chain is built from TRBV29-1 and TRBJ1-2; 9 bases align to TRBD1. The CDR3 totals 15 residues. The germline V gene has CDR1 SQVTM and CDR2 ANQGSEA. V lost 6 bases to trimming and J lost 3 bases; unmatched junction nucleotides: 11.

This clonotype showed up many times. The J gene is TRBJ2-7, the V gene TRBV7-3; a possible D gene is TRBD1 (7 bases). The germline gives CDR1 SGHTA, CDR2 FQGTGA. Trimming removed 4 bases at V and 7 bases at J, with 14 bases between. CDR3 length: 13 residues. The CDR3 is CASSSRQGGEQYF. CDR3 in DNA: TGTGCCAGCAGCTCACGACAGGGAGGAGAGCAGTACTTC.

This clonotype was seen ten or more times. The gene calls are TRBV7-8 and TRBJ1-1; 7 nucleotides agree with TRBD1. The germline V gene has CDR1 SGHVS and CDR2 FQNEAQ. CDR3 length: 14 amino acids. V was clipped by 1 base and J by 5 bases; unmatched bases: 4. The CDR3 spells CASSLGTGETEAFF. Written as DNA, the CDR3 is TGTGCCAGCAGCTTAGGAACAGGGGAGACTGAAGCTTTCTTT.

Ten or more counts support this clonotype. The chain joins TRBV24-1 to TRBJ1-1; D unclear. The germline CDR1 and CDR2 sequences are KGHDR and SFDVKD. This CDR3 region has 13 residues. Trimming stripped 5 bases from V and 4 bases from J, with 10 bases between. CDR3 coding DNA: TGTGCCACCAGTGTAGTATGGGTCACTGAAGCTTTCTTT. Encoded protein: CATSVVWVTEAFF.

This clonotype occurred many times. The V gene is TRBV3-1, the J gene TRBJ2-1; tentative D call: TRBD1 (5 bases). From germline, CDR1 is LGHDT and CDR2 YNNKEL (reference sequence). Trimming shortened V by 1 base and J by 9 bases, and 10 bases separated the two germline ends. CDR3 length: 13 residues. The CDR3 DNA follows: TGTGCCAGCAGCCAAGCTCAAACAGGTGAGCAGTTCTTC. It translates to CASSQAQTGEQFF.

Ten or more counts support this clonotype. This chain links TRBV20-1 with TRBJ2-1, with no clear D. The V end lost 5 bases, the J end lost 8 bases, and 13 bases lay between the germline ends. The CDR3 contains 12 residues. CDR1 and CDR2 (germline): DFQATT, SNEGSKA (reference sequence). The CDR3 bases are TGCAGTGCTCGGGCCTCGTGGGATGAGCAGTTCTTC. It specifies CSARASWDEQFF.

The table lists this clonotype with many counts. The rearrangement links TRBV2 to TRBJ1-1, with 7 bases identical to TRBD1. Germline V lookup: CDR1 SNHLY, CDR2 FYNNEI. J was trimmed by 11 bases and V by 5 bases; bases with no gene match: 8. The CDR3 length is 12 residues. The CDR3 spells CASSRQGEDAFF. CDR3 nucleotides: TGTGCCAGCAGTCGCCAGGGGGAGGATGCTTTCTTT. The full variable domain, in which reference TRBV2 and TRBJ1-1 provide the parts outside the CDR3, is EPEVTQTPSHQVTQMGQEVILRCVPISNHLYFYWYRQILGQKVEFLVSFYNNEISEKSEIFDDQFSVERPDGSNFTLKIRSTKLEDSAMYFCASSRQGEDAFFGQGTRLTVV.

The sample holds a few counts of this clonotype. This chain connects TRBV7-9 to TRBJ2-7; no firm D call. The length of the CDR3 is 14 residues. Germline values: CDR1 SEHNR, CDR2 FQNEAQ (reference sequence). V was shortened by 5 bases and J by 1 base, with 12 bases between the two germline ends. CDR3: CASSPDGPSYEQYF. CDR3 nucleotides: TGTGCCAGCAGCCCCGACGGACCTTCCTACGAGCAGTACTTC. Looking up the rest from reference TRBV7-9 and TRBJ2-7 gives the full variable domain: DTGVSQNPRHKITKRGQNVTFRCDPISEHNRLYWYRQTLGQGPEFLTYFQNEAQLEKSRLLSDRFSAERPKGSFSTLEIQRTEQGDSAMYLCASSPDGPSYEQYFGPGTRLTVT.

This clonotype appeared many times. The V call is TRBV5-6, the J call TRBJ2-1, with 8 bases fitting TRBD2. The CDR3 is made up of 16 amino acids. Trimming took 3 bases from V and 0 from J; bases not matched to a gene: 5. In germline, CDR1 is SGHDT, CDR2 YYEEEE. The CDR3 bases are TGTGCCAGCAGCTCGTTAGCGGGATCCTCCTACAATGAGCAGTTCTTC. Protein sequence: CASSSLAGSSYNEQFF.

The CDR3 spells CASSPGTSGGGTDTQYF. The CDR3 region has the DNA TGCGCCAGCAGCCCAGGGACTAGCGGAGGGGGCACAGATACGCAGTATTTT. The rearrangement links TRBV5-1 to TRBJ2-3, with TRBD2 matching over 11 bases. The CDR3 length is 17 residues. Germline-derived CDR1 and CDR2 are SGHRS and YFSETQ. V gave up 4 bases and J gave up 1 base; unmatched junction bases: 8.

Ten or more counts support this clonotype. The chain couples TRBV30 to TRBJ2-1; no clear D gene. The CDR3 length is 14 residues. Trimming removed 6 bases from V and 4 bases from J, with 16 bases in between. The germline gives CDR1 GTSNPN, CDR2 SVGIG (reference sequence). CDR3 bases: TGTGCCTGCCTTTCCAGGCTGACGTACAATGAGCAGTTCTTC. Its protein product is CACLSRLTYNEQFF.

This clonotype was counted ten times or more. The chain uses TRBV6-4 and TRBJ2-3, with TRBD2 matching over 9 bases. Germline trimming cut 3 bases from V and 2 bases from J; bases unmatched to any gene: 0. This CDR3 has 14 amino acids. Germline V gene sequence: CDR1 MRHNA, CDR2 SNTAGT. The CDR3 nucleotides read TGTGCCAGCAGTGAGGGACTAGCCACAGATACGCAGTATTTT. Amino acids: CASSEGLATDTQYF.